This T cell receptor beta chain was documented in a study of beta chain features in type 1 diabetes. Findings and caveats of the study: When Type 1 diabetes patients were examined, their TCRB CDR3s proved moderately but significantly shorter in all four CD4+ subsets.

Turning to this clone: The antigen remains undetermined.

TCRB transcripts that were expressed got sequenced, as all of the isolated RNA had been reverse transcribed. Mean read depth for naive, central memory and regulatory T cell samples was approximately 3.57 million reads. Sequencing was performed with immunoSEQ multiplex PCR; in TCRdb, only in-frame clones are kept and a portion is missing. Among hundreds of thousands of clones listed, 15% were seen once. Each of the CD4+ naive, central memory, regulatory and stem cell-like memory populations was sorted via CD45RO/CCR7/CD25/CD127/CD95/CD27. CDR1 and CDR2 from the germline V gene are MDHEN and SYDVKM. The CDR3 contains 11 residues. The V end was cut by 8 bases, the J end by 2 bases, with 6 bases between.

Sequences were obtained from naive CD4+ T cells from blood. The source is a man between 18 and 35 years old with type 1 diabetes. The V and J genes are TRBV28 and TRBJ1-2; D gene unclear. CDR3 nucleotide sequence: TGTGCCAGCTCTTCCAACTATGGCTACACCTTC. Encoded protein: CASSSNYGYTF.